This T cell receptor (beta chain) stems from a study of T cells in Graves' hyperthyroidism and ophthalmopathy. At the level of the study: The initial diagnosis was the point when peripheral blood was collected, ahead of any treatment. Regarding the study as a whole: Most expanded thyroid clonotypes above 0.001 also appeared in blood.

The CDR3 extends over 12 amino acids. V was shortened by 5 bases and J by 8 bases, with 12 bases between the two germline ends. Germline CDR1 reads MGHRA; CDR2 reads YSYEKL. TCR beta CDR3 regions were amplified from RNA transcripts. Primed by the HTBI set, a first-round RT-PCR was run on the TCR CDR3. TCRdb passed the multiplex PCR reads through MiXCR, listing each CDR3 protein once. Among around 380,000 distinct CDR3 sequences, approximately 13% were seen once, and the ten largest hold roughly 20%. Concerning this clonotype itself: Its specificity is unknown.

The sample was blood. V is TRBV4-1 and J is TRBJ1-1; TRBD1 might be the D (5 bases). The receptor comes from a man under 40 with Graves' hyperthyroidism that later progressed to Graves' ophthalmopathy. The chain's CDR3 is CASSTVRGEAFF. CDR3 DNA: TGCGCCAGCAGCACCGTAAGGGGAGAAGCTTTCTTT.